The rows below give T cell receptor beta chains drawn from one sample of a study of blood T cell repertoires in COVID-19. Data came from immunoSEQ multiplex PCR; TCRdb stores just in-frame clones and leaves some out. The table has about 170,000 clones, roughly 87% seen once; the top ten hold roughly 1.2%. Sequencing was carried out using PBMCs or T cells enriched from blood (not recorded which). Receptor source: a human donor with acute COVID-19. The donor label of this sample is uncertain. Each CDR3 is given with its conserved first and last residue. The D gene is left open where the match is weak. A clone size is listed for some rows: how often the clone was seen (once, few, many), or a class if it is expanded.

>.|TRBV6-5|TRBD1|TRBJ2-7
TGTGCCAGCAGTTCGCGCAGGGGGCGCAAAGGCGACGAGCAGTACTTC
CASSSRRGRKGDEQYF
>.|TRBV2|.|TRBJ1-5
TGTGCCAGCAGTGAGGAGGCAGAGATCGCTCCCAATCAGCCCCAGCATTTT
CASSEEAEIAPNQPQHF
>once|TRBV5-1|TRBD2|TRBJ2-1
TGCGCCAGCAGCTTCCCGACTAGCGGGGGGTCATACAATGAGCAGTTCTTC
CASSFPTSGGSYNEQFF
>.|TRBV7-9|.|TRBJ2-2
TGTGCCAGCAGCTTAGCGCATTGGGGCAGCCTGAACACCGGGGAGCTGTTTTTT
CASSLAHWGSLNTGELFF
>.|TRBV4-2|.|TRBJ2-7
TGTGCCAGCAGCCCAGGGGGGACGTACGAGCAGTACTTC
CASSPGGTYEQYF
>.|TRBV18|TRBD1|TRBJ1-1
TGTGCCAGCTCACCACGGACAGGGGGCATTGGTGGCACTGAAGCTTTCTTT
CASSPRTGGIGGTEAFF
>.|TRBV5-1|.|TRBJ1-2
TGCGCCAGCAGCTTGGTCGGGGAAAACTATGGCTACACCTTC
CASSLVGENYGYTF
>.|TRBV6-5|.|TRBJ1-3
TGTGCCAGCAGTCGGACCGGGAGAAACACCATATATTTT
CASSRTGRNTIYF
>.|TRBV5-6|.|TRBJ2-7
TGTGCCAGCGAAAGTAACGCGAACCACGAGCAGTACTTC
CASESNANHEQYF
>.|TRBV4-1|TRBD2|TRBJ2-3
TGCGCCAGCAGCCAAGTTTGGGGGGGGAGCACAGATACGCAGTATTTT
CASSQVWGGSTDTQYF
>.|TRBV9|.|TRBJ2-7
TGTGCCAGCAGCGTAGCTTCAGGGGAGACCTACGAGCAGTACTTC
CASSVASGETYEQYF
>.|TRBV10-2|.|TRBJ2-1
TGCGCCACTTCGACTAGTGGCAACAATGAGCAGTTCTTC
CATSTSGNNEQFF
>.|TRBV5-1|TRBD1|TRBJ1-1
TGCGCCAGCAGCTTGAAGGGGGCGCGCACTGAAGCTTTCTTT
CASSLKGARTEAFF
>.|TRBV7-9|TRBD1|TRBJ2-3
TGTGCCAGCAGCTCGATCGGACAGGGGAGGACAGATACGCAGTATTTT
CASSSIGQGRTDTQYF
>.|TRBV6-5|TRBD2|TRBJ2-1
TGTGCCAGCAGTTCCACTAGCGGGGGGGCCAATGAGCAGTTCTTC
CASSSTSGGANEQFF
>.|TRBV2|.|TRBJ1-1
TGTGCCAGCAGTGAAGATGTAGACACTGAAGCTTTCTTT
CASSEDVDTEAFF
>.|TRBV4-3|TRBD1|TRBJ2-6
TGCGCCAGCAGCCTTACAGGGACAGGGGGCGCTTATGGGGCCAACGTCCTGACTTTC
CASSLTGTGGAYGANVLTF
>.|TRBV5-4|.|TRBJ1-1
TGTGCCAGCAGCTTGGCCTCTGTCGGCAGGGATTGCTTCTTT
CASSLASVGRDCFF
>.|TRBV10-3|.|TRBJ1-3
TGTGCCATCAGTGAGACGGGGGGCTCTGGAAACACCATATATTTT
CAISETGGSGNTIYF
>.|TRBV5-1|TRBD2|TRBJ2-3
TGCGCCAGCAGCTTGGCTAGCGGGGGAGATACGCAGTATTTT
CASSLASGGDTQYF
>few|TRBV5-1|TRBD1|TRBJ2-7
TGCGCCAGCAGCTTGGTATTTGACAGGGATGACGAGCAGTACTTC
CASSLVFDRDDEQYF
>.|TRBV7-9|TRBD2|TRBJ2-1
TGTGCCAGCAGCTTATATCCCCTAGCGGCCCCAATCTCCTACAATGAGCAGTTCTTC
CASSLYPLAAPISYNEQFF
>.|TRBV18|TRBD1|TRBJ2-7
TGTGCCAGCTCAACGGGGACAGGGCCCTACGAGCAGTACTTC
CASSTGTGPYEQYF
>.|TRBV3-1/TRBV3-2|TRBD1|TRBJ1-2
TGTGCCAGCAGCCAAGATCTGACAGGGGCTGGCTACACCTTC
CASSQDLTGAGYTF
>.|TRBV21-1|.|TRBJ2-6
TGTGCCAGGGAGGAGGGGTCCTCTGGGGCCAACGTCCTGACTTTC
CAREEGSSGANVLTF
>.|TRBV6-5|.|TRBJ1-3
TGTGCCAGCAGCCGAGCCCCTGGAAACACCATATATTTT
CASSRAPGNTIYF
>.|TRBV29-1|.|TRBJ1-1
TGCAGCGTTGGGCTACAGGGTCGAGGCGCTGAAGCTTTCTTT
CSVGLQGRGAEAFF
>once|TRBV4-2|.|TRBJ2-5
TGTGCCAGCAGCCAAGATAGGGGGGGGGAAGAGACCCAGTACTTC
CASSQDRGGEETQYF
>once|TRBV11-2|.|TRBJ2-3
TGTGCCAGCCATTCGGCAGTTAGGGGTACGCAGTATTTT
CASHSAVRGTQYF
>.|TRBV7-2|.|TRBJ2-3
TGTGCCAGCAGCCCGTTCACAGATACGCAGTATTTT
CASSPFTDTQYF
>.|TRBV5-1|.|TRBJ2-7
TGCGCCAGCAGCTTGGCCTTAGGGGATTCCTACGAGCAGTACTTC
CASSLALGDSYEQYF
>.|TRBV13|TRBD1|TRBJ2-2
TGTGCCAGCAGCTTAGGACAGGGGATCGGGGAGCTGTTTTTT
CASSLGQGIGELFF
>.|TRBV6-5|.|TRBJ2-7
TGTGCCAGCAGCCGACAGGGAGGAGGCTACGAGCAGTACTTC
CASSRQGGGYEQYF
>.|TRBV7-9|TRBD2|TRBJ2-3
TGTGCCAGCAGCTTAGGGTCTAGCGGGGGTACAGATACGCAGTATTTT
CASSLGSSGGTDTQYF
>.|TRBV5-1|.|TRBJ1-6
TGCGCCAGCAGCAGGAGGAGTAATTCACCCCTCCACTTT
CASSRRSNSPLHF
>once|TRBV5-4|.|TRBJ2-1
TGTGCCAGCAGCTTGAAGAAGAGCTCCTACAATGAGCAGTTCTTC
CASSLKKSSYNEQFF
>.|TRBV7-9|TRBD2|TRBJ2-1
TGTGCCAGCAGCTTTCCAAGCGGGAGATCCTACAATGAGCAGTTCTTC
CASSFPSGRSYNEQFF